The rows below give T cell receptor beta chains drawn from one sample of a study of T cell responses to AZD1222 COVID-19 vaccine. Only in-frame clones appear in the TCRdb table, and some are missing; sequencing was by immunoSEQ multiplex PCR. The sample yields 97,000 or so clones, approximately 93% seen once. The starting material was peripheral blood, obtained 28 days after the second AZD1222 dose. The receptor set was obtained from an adult who received the AZD1222 COVID-19 vaccine. Both conserved end residues are part of each CDR3. A D gene is named only where the DNA matches it firmly. The size field is filled for only some rows; it gives once, few, many or a size class.

V gene	J gene	clone size	D gene	CDR3 length	CDR3 protein	CDR3 DNA
TRBV30	TRBJ1-5	.	.	12	CAWSAQNQPQHF	TGTGCCTGGAGTGCGCAGAATCAGCCCCAGCATTTT
TRBV10-1	TRBJ2-1	.	TRBD2	16	CASSENLAGEYNEQFF	TGCGCCAGCAGTGAGAACCTAGCGGGCGAATACAATGAGCAGTTCTTC
TRBV27	TRBJ2-7	.	.	14	CASSLWGERYEQYF	TGTGCCAGCAGCCTTTGGGGGGAGAGGTACGAGCAGTACTTC
TRBV10-3	TRBJ1-2	few	TRBD1	15	CAISRMTGLSGGYTF	TGTGCCATCAGTAGAATGACAGGGCTCTCGGGGGGCTACACCTTC
TRBV9	TRBJ1-1	.	.	17	CASSPLERSTVNTEAFF	TGTGCCAGCAGCCCCCTAGAGAGGTCGACGGTGAACACTGAAGCTTTCTTT
TRBV15	TRBJ2-7	once	.	14	CATSRDQQSYEQYF	TGTGCCACCAGCAGAGATCAGCAGTCCTACGAGCAGTACTTC
TRBV6-5	TRBJ1-1	.	TRBD1	15	CASSYSPGGDTEAFF	TGTGCCAGCAGTTACTCTCCAGGGGGGGACACTGAAGCTTTCTTT
TRBV14	TRBJ1-6	.	.	16	CASSQVGGIDNSPLHF	TGTGCCAGCAGCCAAGTAGGGGGGATCGATAATTCACCCCTCCACTTT
TRBV18	TRBJ2-4	.	.	14	CASSPSGTQNIQYF	TGTGCCAGCTCACCATCCGGGACCCAAAACATTCAGTACTTC
TRBV5-1	TRBJ2-7	.	.	16	CASSLASNGGAYEQYF	TGCGCCAGCAGCTTGGCGTCGAACGGCGGGGCCTACGAGCAGTACTTC
TRBV4-1	TRBJ2-2	.	.	16	CASSPRGLAGTGELFF	TGCGCCAGCAGCCCCCGGGGACTGGCGGGCACCGGGGAGCTGTTTTTT
TRBV6-6	TRBJ2-5	.	.	14	CASSYSSDQETQYF	TGTGCCAGCAGTTACTCGTCTGACCAAGAGACCCAGTACTTC
TRBV20-1	TRBJ2-1	.	.	10	CPSGFREQFF	TGCCCTTCCGGCTTTAGGGAGCAGTTCTTC
TRBV2	TRBJ1-1	.	.	17	CASTLEGLGGGGTEAFF	TGTGCCAGCACTCTAGAGGGACTAGGAGGTGGTGGCACTGAAGCTTTCTTT
TRBV5-1	TRBJ1-5	.	.	15	CASSLQGWGNQPQHF	TGCGCCAGCAGCTTGCAGGGGTGGGGAAATCAGCCCCAGCATTTT
TRBV19	TRBJ2-1	.	.	15	CASSISRTPYNEQFF	TGTGCCAGCAGTATATCTCGAACTCCCTACAATGAGCAGTTCTTC
TRBV19	TRBJ1-5	once	.	11	CASSHGGPQHF	TGTGCCAGTAGCCACGGGGGGCCCCAGCATTTT
TRBV29-1	TRBJ2-5	.	.	11	CSVGNQETQYF	TGCAGCGTTGGGAACCAAGAGACCCAGTACTTC
TRBV7-8	TRBJ1-4	.	.	14	CASRPGGGFEKLFF	TGTGCCAGCAGACCTGGGGGGGGTTTCGAAAAACTGTTTTTT
TRBV5-4	TRBJ2-2	.	TRBD1	17	CASSLAYRGADTGELFF	TGTGCCAGCAGCTTGGCCTACAGGGGTGCGGACACCGGGGAGCTGTTTTTT
TRBV7-2	TRBJ2-1	once	.	16	CASNKAGTAAYNEQFF	TGTGCCAGCAACAAAGCGGGCACGGCCGCGTACAATGAGCAGTTCTTC
TRBV6-6	TRBJ2-7	.	.	11	CASRRFYEQYF	TGTGCCAGCAGACGGTTCTACGAGCAGTACTTC
TRBV28	TRBJ1-2	.	TRBD1	15	CASSKPGTGTYGYTF	TGTGCCAGCAGTAAGCCCGGGACAGGGACCTATGGCTACACCTTC
TRBV10-2	TRBJ2-1	.	TRBD1	17	CASSDDRDLTSQMEQFF	TGCGCCAGCAGTGATGACAGGGACCTCACTTCCCAAATGGAGCAGTTCTTC
TRBV27	TRBJ1-2	.	.	15	CASSLYPGQGYGYTF	TGTGCCAGCAGTTTATACCCAGGCCAAGGATATGGCTACACCTTC
TRBV2	TRBJ2-7	.	.	12	CASSEVAYEQYF	TGTGCCAGCAGTGAAGTTGCCTACGAGCAGTACTTC
TRBV13	TRBJ2-5	.	TRBD2	16	CASSLGRRLAKETQYF	TGTGCCAGCAGCTTAGGCCGGAGACTAGCAAAAGAGACCCAGTACTTC
TRBV5-1	TRBJ2-5	.	TRBD2	15	CASNRLAGVQETQYF	TGCGCCAGCAATCGACTAGCGGGAGTTCAAGAGACCCAGTACTTC
TRBV10-1	TRBJ1-2	.	.	16	CASSDRRDIANYGYTF	TGCGCCAGCAGTGACCGTCGGGACATAGCTAACTATGGCTACACCTTC
TRBV6-5	TRBJ1-6	.	.	13	CASSYSRHSPLHF	TGTGCCAGCAGTTACTCGCGACATTCACCCCTCCACTTT
TRBV9	TRBJ2-1	.	TRBD1	14	CASSAATGGYEQFF	TGTGCCAGCAGCGCCGCTACAGGGGGGTACGAGCAGTTCTTC
TRBV7-2	TRBJ2-1	.	TRBD2	13	CASSPSNAGGWFF	TGTGCCAGCAGCCCATCCAACGCGGGAGGGTGGTTCTTC
TRBV7-8	TRBJ1-3	once	TRBD1	15	CASSPTGRRGNTIYF	TGTGCCAGCAGCCCGACAGGGAGACGTGGAAACACCATATATTTT
TRBV28	TRBJ1-2	.	.	13	CASSEGGSVGYTF	TGTGCCAGCAGTGAGGGGGGCTCGGTTGGCTACACCTTC
TRBV9	TRBJ2-7	.	TRBD2	15	CASSVEALAGHEQYF	TGTGCCAGCAGCGTAGAAGCACTAGCGGGCCACGAGCAGTACTTC
TRBV3-1/TRBV3-2	TRBJ2-1	.	.	13	CASSQDFGGEQFF	TGTGCCAGCAGCCAAGATTTCGGGGGTGAGCAGTTCTTC
TRBV6-6	TRBJ2-7	.	.	15	CASSQGGTGTYEQYF	TGTGCCAGCAGCCAAGGGGGAACAGGAACCTACGAGCAGTACTTC
TRBV5-1	TRBJ1-1	.	.	13	CASSLGANTEAFF	TGCGCCAGCAGCTTGGGGGCGAACACTGAAGCTTTCTTT
TRBV15	TRBJ2-2	once	.	15	CATKGDPKSTGELFF	TGTGCCACTAAGGGGGACCCGAAAAGCACCGGGGAGCTGTTTTTT
TRBV18	TRBJ2-5	.	.	15	CASSPRGGREETQYF	TGTGCCAGCTCACCACGAGGTGGCAGGGAAGAGACCCAGTACTTC
TRBV28	TRBJ1-1	.	TRBD1	15	CASSSPSDRVAEAFF	TGTGCCAGCAGTTCCCCCTCCGACAGGGTAGCTGAAGCTTTCTTT
TRBV2	TRBJ2-2	once	.	14	CASRGTPNTGELFF	TGTGCCAGCAGGGGGACCCCGAACACCGGGGAGCTGTTTTTT
TRBV18	TRBJ2-2	.	.	14	CASGGDGSTGELFF	TGTGCCAGCGGCGGGGACGGCAGTACCGGGGAGCTGTTTTTT
TRBV27	TRBJ1-1	.	.	14	CASSFRDLNTEAFF	TGTGCCAGCAGTTTCCGGGACTTGAACACTGAAGCTTTCTTT
TRBV6-6	TRBJ2-2	.	TRBD2	16	CASSSRLAGGTGELFF	TGTGCCAGCAGTTCTAGACTAGCGGGAGGTACCGGGGAGCTGTTTTTT
TRBV7-2	TRBJ2-7	.	.	13	CASRRPELYEQYF	TGTGCCAGCAGGCGGCCCGAACTCTACGAGCAGTACTTC
TRBV6-2/TRBV6-3	TRBJ2-7	.	TRBD1	15	CASSTAIWTGQEQYF	TGTGCCAGCAGTACCGCGATCTGGACAGGGCAAGAGCAGTACTTC
TRBV6-4	TRBJ1-6	.	TRBD1	15	CASSAQGQSNSPLHF	TGTGCCAGCAGCGCACAGGGGCAGAGTAATTCACCCCTCCACTTT
TRBV19	TRBJ1-5	.	TRBD1	16	CASSSGRGQHNQPQHF	TGTGCCAGTAGTAGTGGAAGGGGACAGCACAATCAGCCCCAGCATTTT
TRBV7-2	TRBJ2-7	.	.	15	CASSSPGAGGGEQYF	TGTGCCAGCAGCTCTCCGGGGGCCGGTGGGGGCGAGCAGTACTTC
TRBV29-1	TRBJ1-1	once	.	13	CSVLRSANTEAFF	TGCAGCGTCTTACGGTCAGCGAACACTGAAGCTTTCTTT
TRBV3-1/TRBV3-2	TRBJ1-4	.	TRBD1	13	CASSQFSGGKLFF	TGTGCCAGCAGCCAATTCTCAGGGGGAAAACTGTTTTTT
TRBV6-6	TRBJ2-7	.	.	13	CASSYIRGREQYF	TGTGCCAGCAGTTACATCAGGGGTCGGGAGCAGTACTTC
TRBV19	TRBJ1-1	.	.	13	CASSVETGTEAFF	TGTGCCAGTAGTGTAGAGACAGGCACTGAAGCTTTCTTT
TRBV19	TRBJ1-1	.	TRBD1	16	CASTTIQDRVVTEAFF	TGTGCCAGTACTACTATCCAGGACAGGGTTGTAACTGAAGCTTTCTTT